This T cell receptor beta chain is drawn from a study of preoperative IRX-2 immunotherapy in early breast cancer. The CDR3 extends over 15 amino acids. Germline CDR1 reads SGHRS; CDR2 reads YFSETQ. Germline trimming cut 4 bases from V and 6 bases from J; bases unmatched to any gene: 4. Specified treatment: preoperative locoregional IRX-2 cytokine immunotherapy. This phase Ib study tested locoregional IRX-2 cytokine immunotherapy given before surgery. The protocol was immunoSEQ multiplex PCR, while the TCRdb copy is restricted to in-frame clones and leaves out a portion. The sample holds approximately 38,000 clones; roughly four fifths are singletons and the top ten take approximately 1.5%.

The rearrangement uses TRBV5-1 and TRBJ1-6; 10 bases fit TRBD1. The sequence was obtained from a human donor with breast cancer. Material: lymph node tissue, obtained after IRX-2 immunotherapy. CDR3 sequence (DNA): TGCGCCAGCAGCAGCGGGACAGGGGTTAATTCACCCCTCCACTTT. It yields the protein CASSSGTGVNSPLHF.